The 29 T cell receptor beta chains presented below share a single source sample, sequenced in a study of CD8+CD57+ T cells in acquired aplastic anemia. Using genomic DNA as the template, TCR beta VDJ and CDR3 profiling was carried out. TCRdb redid the calling of the reads with MiXCR, one entry per CDR3 protein. This sample carries approximately 250,000 distinct CDR3 sequences, 82% of them seen once, and the ten largest clones take approximately 40%. An expansion of CD8+CD57+ cells by flow cytometry had been shown in patients chosen for sequencing. The sequenced sample consisted of sorted CD4+, CD8+, or CD8+CD57+ T cells (not recorded which) from PBMCs. Receptor source: a human donor with aplastic anemia.

This CDR3 is CASSLSGGGKDDAQYV. CDR3 bases: TGTGCCAGCAGCTTATCAGGCGGAGGGAAAGATGACGCTCAGTACGTC. The chain combines TRBV7-2 with TRBJ2-7; D possibly corresponds to TRBD2 (6 bases). The ends were cut back, 2 bases at V and 10 bases at J, with 24 bases in the middle. In germline, CDR1 is SGHTA, CDR2 FQGNSA. CDR3 length equals 16 residues.

J is TRBJ1-5 and V is TRBV5-5, with D possibly being TRBD1 (6 bases). Germline V gene data show CDR1 as SGHKS and CDR2 as YYEKEE (reference sequence). The length of the CDR3 is 17 residues. Trimming pared 4 bases from V and 0 bases from J, leaving 17 bases between. CDR3 nucleotide sequence: TGTGCCAGCAGCAGGGGGGGCTCTTTTTATAGCAATCAGCCCCAGCATTTT. Translating it yields CASSRGGSFYSNQPQHF.

The J gene is TRBJ2-7, the V gene TRBV7-9; 8 positions agree with TRBD2. J was trimmed by 4 bases and V by 3 bases; bases with no gene match: 17. The CDR3 runs 18 residues. CDR1 is SEHNR, CDR2 FQNEAQ, per germline (reference sequence). CDR3 coding DNA: TGTGCCAGCAGCTTTCATAGAGACGGGGGGGCCGTTTCGTACGAGCAGTACGTC. Protein sequence: CASSFHRDGGAVSYEQYV.

The V and J genes are TRBV11-2 and TRBJ2-3, with TRBD2 identical over 7 bases. The CDR3 covers 17 residues. Germline values: CDR1 SGHAT, CDR2 FQNNGV. The trim removed 4 bases at V and 0 bases at J, leaving 10 bases unmatched. CDR3 DNA: TGTGCCAGCAGCTCCAGACTAGGGAGGGATAGCACAGATACGCAGTATTTT. This encodes CASSSRLGRDSTDTQYF.

This rearrangement joins TRBV11-2 to TRBJ1-1, with TRBD1 matching over 7 bases. The V gene end was trimmed by 0 bases and the J gene end by 7 bases; junction bases not matched to a gene: 8. Germline V gene data show CDR1 as SGHAT and CDR2 as FQNNGV. This CDR3 has 15 residues. CDR3 sequence reads: CASSLDLTGLNEAFF. Written as DNA, the CDR3 is TGTGCCAGCAGCTTAGATCTGACAGGGCTCAATGAAGCTTTCTTT.

About this clonotype: Given the absence of the conserved phenylalanine or tryptophan at the CDR3 end, a read error is likely. The DNA is left out, because the CDR3 cannot be placed on it with certainty; the CDR3 is given as TCRdb lists it. The J gene is TRBJ2-3, the V gene TRBV7-9; TRBD1 is taken as the D call from the table, unchecked against the DNA. Germline CDR1 SEHNR, CDR2 FQNEAQ (reference sequence). The CDR3 is 13 amino acids long, termini counted. The CDR3 region is CASSSGVYGYHFG.

J is TRBJ2-5 and V is TRBV29-1, with 8 bases aligning to TRBD2. The germline V gene has CDR1 SQVTM and CDR2 ANQGSEA. The CDR3 is made up of 12 amino acids. V dropped 5 bases and J dropped 9; count of bases not matched to a gene: 8. This chain's CDR3 is CSVRLARYAQYF. For the CDR3, the DNA is TGCAGCGTTCGACTAGCGAGGTACGCCCAGTACTTC.

The chain couples TRBV20-1 to TRBJ1-1, with D unresolved. The ends were cut back, 5 bases at V and 1 base at J, with 8 bases in the middle. The germline V gene has CDR1 DFQATT and CDR2 SNEGSKA (reference sequence). This CDR3 contains 12 residues. The CDR3 coding sequence is TGCAGTGCTTCGACGGCGAACACTGAAGCTTTCTTT. Translating gives CSASTANTEAFF.

The rearrangement joins TRBV20-1 to TRBJ1-5; 10 positions agree with TRBD1. This CDR3 has 18 amino acids. V was clipped by 0 bases and J by 2 bases; unmatched bases: 10. Germline-derived CDR1 and CDR2 are DFQATT and SNEGSKA (reference sequence). The CDR3 protein is CSARDIGTGEVGNQPQHF. The CDR3 bases are TGCAGTGCTAGAGATATCGGGACAGGGGAGGTAGGCAATCAGCCCCAGCATTTT.

V gene TRBV7-2 combines with J gene TRBJ2-1, with 9 nucleotides matching TRBD2. With 3 bases clipped from V and 12 bases from J, the junction kept 15 bases outside the gene matches. The CDR3 totals 16 residues. Germline CDR1 reads SGHTA; CDR2 reads FQGNSA. CDR3 amino acids: CASSFQRGGGGDAQFF. The DNA for the CDR3 is TGTGCCAGCAGCTTTCAAAGGGGCGGGGGGGGCGATGCGCAGTTCTTC.

The CDR3 DNA is TGTGCCAGCAGCGTCGGGGGCACAGATACGCAGTATTTTACCTTC. Residues: CASSVGGTDTQYFTF. The chain recombines TRBV7-8 with TRBJ1-2, with D perhaps matching TRBD1 (6 bases). Germline values: CDR1 SGHVS, CDR2 FQNEAQ. V lost 5 bases to trimming and J lost 14 bases, with 27 bases between them. The CDR3 covers 15 residues.

On this clonotype itself: One end of the junction is discordant with germline, which a read error may explain. The V gene is TRBV7-8, the J gene TRBJ2-3; D may match TRBD1 or TRBD2 (5 bases each). Germline assignment: CDR1 SGHVS and CDR2 FQNEAQ. The CDR3 is 14 amino acids. In DNA, the CDR3 is TGTGCCAGCAGCTTAGCACTAGGGGTATTTCTCCTACGATTT. Its translation: CASSLALGVFLLRF.

As regards this clonotype: A junction end diverges from the germline sequence, so it may reflect a read error. The CDR3 loop reads CASSFGGPNTGELFF. The CDR3 DNA follows: TGCGCCAGCAGCTTCGGGGGGCCGAACACCGGGGAGCTGTTTTTT. The rearrangement joins TRBV5-8 to TRBJ2-2; D possibly corresponds to TRBD2 (7 bases). The CDR3 sequence is 15 residues long. Per the germline V gene, CDR1 is SGHTS and CDR2 is YDEGEE.

The chain carries TRBV10-2 and TRBJ2-1; the match to TRBD1 covers 8 bases. Germline trimming cut 4 bases from V and 0 bases from J; bases unmatched to any gene: 2. CDR3 length: 15 residues. The germline V gene encodes CDR1 WSHSY and CDR2 SAAADI. The CDR3 bases are TGCGCCAGCAGTGCCAGGGGGCTCTCCTACAATGAGCAGTTCTTC. Translated, it gives CASSARGLSYNEQFF.

V is TRBV7-8 and J is TRBJ2-7, with D possibly being TRBD2 (6 bases). V was shortened by 0 bases and J by 3 bases, with 21 bases between the two germline ends. Germline assignment: CDR1 SGHVS and CDR2 FQNEAQ. The CDR3 is made up of 18 amino acids. The chain's CDR3 is CASSLAGGAEAQYYEQYV. The CDR3 coding sequence is TGTGCCAGCAGCTTAGCGGGAGGCGCCGAAGCGCAGTACTACGAGCAGTACGTC.

A note on this clonotype: Because it lacks the conserved phenylalanine or tryptophan at the end, this CDR3 is likely a read error. The chain recombines TRBV2 with TRBJ1-1, with a possible D match to TRBD1 (5 bases). This CDR3 is built from 15 residues. Germline CDR1 is SNHLY and CDR2 is FYNNEI. V lost 4 bases and J lost 4, with 16 bases in between. The CDR3 loop is CASSVGLTVSTEAFL. The CDR3 region has the DNA TGTGCCAGCAGTGTTGGGCTGACAGTGAGCACTGAAGCTTTCCTT.

The chain has TRBV11-2 and TRBJ2-7; D is ambiguous. The V gene lost 0 bases and the J gene lost 4 bases, with 10 bases spanning the gap. CDR3 length: 14 residues. Per germline, CDR1 SGHAT and CDR2 FQNNGV. The CDR3: CASSLDRVGYEQYF. CDR3 nucleotides: TGTGCCAGCAGCTTAGATAGGGTAGGATACGAGCAGTACTTC.

The table lists this clonotype with a few counts. The genes are TRBV7-8 and TRBJ1-4; D is unresolved. The CDR3 runs 14 residues. Germline CDR1 SGHVS, CDR2 FQNEAQ. V was cut by 9 bases and J by 8 bases, with 19 bases left in between. The CDR3 loop reads CASSILGVQEKLFF. The CDR3 DNA follows: TGTGCCAGTAGTATTCTCGGGGTCCAGGAAAAACTGTTTTTT.

The J gene is TRBJ2-2, the V gene TRBV6-4, with D perhaps TRBD2 (6 bases). This CDR3 is built from 16 residues. Germline V gene data show CDR1 as MRHNA and CDR2 as SNTAGT. V dropped 0 bases and J dropped 7 bases, with 15 bases sitting between them. The CDR3 DNA reads as TGTGCCAGCAGTGACTCCGAGGATGGGGGGATCGGGGAGCTGTTTTTT. It translates to CASSDSEDGGIGELFF.

V is TRBV20-1 and J is TRBJ1-2, with no clear D. V was trimmed by 2 bases and J by 6 bases, leaving 13 bases between them. The CDR3 is 13 amino acids. Germline CDR1 reads DFQATT; CDR2 reads SNEGSKA (reference sequence). CDR3 residues: CSARSCAHNGYTF. The CDR3 nucleotides read TGCAGTGCTAGAAGTTGCGCTCACAATGGCTACACCTTC.

Of note for this clonotype: The CDR3 does not close with the conserved phenylalanine or tryptophan, likely indicating a read error. The DNA is omitted, as the CDR3 cannot be located on it reliably, and the CDR3 follows TCRdb's listing. This chain joins TRBV7-3 and TRBJ2-4; the table calls TRBD2, which could not be checked here. The CDR3 length is 12 residues, termini included. Germline assignment: CDR1 SGHTA and CDR2 FQGTGA. CDR3 loop: CASGGAGNIQTY.

This clonotype occurred a few times. The V and J genes are TRBV29-1 and TRBJ2-5; a weak D match, TRBD1 (5 bases). CDR1 is SQVTM and CDR2 is ANQGSEA in the germline V gene. The CDR3 extends over 12 amino acids. Trimming removed 6 bases from V and 5 bases from J, with 13 bases in between. As DNA, the CDR3 is TGCAGCGTCGACAGTCTCGGGGAGACCCAGTACTTC. This codes for CSVDSLGETQYF.

As regards this clonotype: The final CDR3 position lacks the conserved phenylalanine or tryptophan, pointing to a likely read error. The limits of the CDR3 on the DNA are not certain, so only TCRdb's listed CDR3 is given. The chain employs TRBV7-9 and TRBJ2-3; the listed D gene, TRBD1, was not tested against the DNA. The CDR3 spans 13 residues, counting both ends. CDR1 and CDR2 from the germline V gene are SEHNR and FQNEAQ (reference sequence). The CDR3 is CASGVGRSGGRDE.

The chain recombines TRBV2 with TRBJ1-2; 8 bases are a match to TRBD1. After removal of 6 bases from V and 11 bases from J, the junction contained 20 bases not matched to a gene. The CDR3 contains 16 residues. CDR1 is SNHLY, CDR2 FYNNEI, per germline. The CDR3 nucleotides are TGTGCCAGCAGGACACCGGGACAGGCGAACCTATATGAGTACACCTTC. It encodes CASRTPGQANLYEYTF. Together with reference TRBV2 and TRBJ1-2, the CDR3 gives the full variable domain: EPEVTQTPSHQVTQMGQEVILRCVPISNHLYFYWYRQILGQKVEFLVSFYNNEISEKSEIFDDQFSVERPDGSNFTLKIRSTKLEDSAMYFCASRTPGQANLYEYTFGSGTRLTVV.

A word on this clonotype: Germline is not matched at one junction end, which may reflect a read error. The chain joins TRBV7-9 to TRBJ2-3; tentatively, D is TRBD2 (5 bases). This CDR3 is built from 14 residues. Germline V gives CDR1 SEHNR, CDR2 FQNEAQ (reference sequence). CDR3 in DNA: TGTGCCAGCAGCCTTCCGGGAAGTCCGGGGAGCGATGAGTTT. Protein: CASSLPGSPGSDEF.

As DNA, the CDR3 is TGTGCCAGCTCAAGACAGGCCAACGGCTTGGACTATGGCTACACCTTC. It yields the protein CASSRQANGLDYGYTF. The gene calls are TRBV11-3 and TRBJ1-2, with D perhaps TRBD1 (6 bases). V was clipped by 8 bases and J by 3 bases, with 22 bases between them. The CDR3 totals 16 residues. The germline V gene encodes CDR1 SGHNT and CDR2 YENEEA.

The J gene is TRBJ1-5, the V gene TRBV6-5, with D unresolved. V gave up 5 bases and J gave up 6 bases, with 14 bases separating them. This CDR3 spans 14 amino acids. The V gene's germline CDR1 is MNHEY and CDR2 SVGAGI. The CDR3 DNA reads as TGTGCCAGCAGTGTCCGGATGCACGGTCAGCCCCAGCATTTT. It specifies CASSVRMHGQPQHF.

The chain employs TRBV7-8 and TRBJ1-2; 10 bases map to TRBD1. CDR1 and CDR2 (germline): SGHVS, FQNEAQ. CDR3 length equals 13 residues. V trimming: 5 bases; J trimming: 7 bases; junction bases outside the gene matches: 4. The CDR3 DNA reads TGTGCCAGCAGCCCCGGGACAGGGGTTGGCTACACCTTC. Translation: CASSPGTGVGYTF.

The rearrangement uses TRBV7-8 and TRBJ1-3; no reliable D call. Trimming shortened V by 4 bases and J by 3 bases, and 10 bases separated the two germline ends. The CDR3 extends over 14 amino acids. The germline CDR1 and CDR2 sequences are SGHVS and FQNEAQ. The CDR3 DNA follows: TGTGCCAGCAGCTCTAGGGAGGGTGGAAACACCATATATTTT. Translated, it gives CASSSREGGNTIYF.